Listed below are T cell receptor beta chains from one sample, sequenced in a study of T cell clonotyping in hematopoietic cell transplantation. Measured with immunoSEQ multiplex PCR; TCRdb has only the in-frame clones, and not every one. The sample lists roughly 44,000 clones, 85% occurring once. The sequencing here drew on peripheral blood mononuclear cells, taken before stem cell transplant. These receptors were collected from a man in his fifties or sixties with acute myeloid leukemia. Some clones in this sample may be carry-over from other donors' samples. Both conserved end residues are trimmed from each CDR3. The order of the fields is J gene, clone size, V gene, CDR3 protein. Not all rows give a size; the values are once, few, many and, for expanded clones, a class.

TRBJ2-7 | . | TRBV5-1 | ASSKGPMGSYEQY
TRBJ2-1 | . | TRBV6-1 | ASVWTSANNEQF
TRBJ1-5 | . | TRBV7-9 | ASSLAIQGGQPQH
TRBJ2-7 | . | TRBV5-6 | ASSFVGVEEQY
TRBJ1-6 | . | TRBV19 | ASSPRTGREYNSPLH
TRBJ1-2 | once | TRBV6-5 | ASSSHGSYGYT
TRBJ1-5 | once | TRBV2 | ASSRDSNSNQPQH
TRBJ1-5 | . | TRBV19 | ASSIRTGTYYSNQPQH
TRBJ2-5 | . | TRBV4-2 | ASRGQGGQETQY
TRBJ1-6 | . | TRBV4-3 | ASSQPGQGNSPLH
TRBJ1-1 | . | TRBV25-1 | ASRTANTEAF
TRBJ1-2 | . | TRBV11-2 | ASSSSSPGLGGYT
TRBJ2-5 | . | TRBV29-1 | SVGSGGTRETQY
TRBJ1-2 | . | TRBV5-1 | ASSLAVSRGDYGYT
TRBJ2-5 | . | TRBV6-6 | ASSSPGGYETQY
TRBJ1-6 | . | TRBV27 | ASSRLTNSPLH
TRBJ2-3 | . | TRBV6-5 | ASSYFRQLSTDTQY
TRBJ2-7 | . | TRBV9 | ASSIEGGALGEQY
TRBJ2-1 | . | TRBV4-3 | ASSRKGGGYNEQF
TRBJ1-5 | . | TRBV19 | ASSRQGGPQGQPQH
TRBJ2-4 | . | TRBV7-9 | ASTTRGREGTSVQY
TRBJ2-1 | . | TRBV7-2 | ASSILAGVNEQF
TRBJ2-3 | . | TRBV5-1 | ASSLQPGVTDTQY
TRBJ2-7 | . | TRBV19 | ASSGTGEEYEQY
TRBJ2-5 | . | TRBV9 | ASSAQGATQY
TRBJ2-1 | . | TRBV6-5 | ASSRTVGDEQF
TRBJ1-2 | . | TRBV11-2 | ASSLDVGGAMGGYT
TRBJ2-4 | . | TRBV11-2 | ASSRLAGGNIQY
TRBJ2-3 | . | TRBV9 | ASSPREAISTDTQY
TRBJ2-1 | . | TRBV7-6 | ASSRGGFGVSYNEQF
TRBJ1-3 | . | TRBV6-6 | ASSPQGAEGNTIY
TRBJ1-4 | . | TRBV6-1 | ASTPGATNEKLF
TRBJ2-7 | once | TRBV6-5 | ASSSTGFYEQY
TRBJ1-2 | once | TRBV28 | ASSSIPAGTGYT
TRBJ2-3 | . | TRBV18 | ASSPTGSNGDTQY
TRBJ2-1 | . | TRBV4-3 | ASSQGGNEQF
TRBJ2-3 | . | TRBV5-1 | ASSLWGQGINPDTQY
TRBJ2-2 | few | TRBV5-8 | ASSLDGIGELF
TRBJ1-2 | . | TRBV28 | ASSLNRGPSNYGYT
TRBJ2-2 | . | TRBV2 | ASSSRGRDTGELF
TRBJ2-7 | . | TRBV6-1 | ASNPPRQVHEQY
TRBJ2-5 | . | TRBV5-1 | ASSFQRRARQETQY